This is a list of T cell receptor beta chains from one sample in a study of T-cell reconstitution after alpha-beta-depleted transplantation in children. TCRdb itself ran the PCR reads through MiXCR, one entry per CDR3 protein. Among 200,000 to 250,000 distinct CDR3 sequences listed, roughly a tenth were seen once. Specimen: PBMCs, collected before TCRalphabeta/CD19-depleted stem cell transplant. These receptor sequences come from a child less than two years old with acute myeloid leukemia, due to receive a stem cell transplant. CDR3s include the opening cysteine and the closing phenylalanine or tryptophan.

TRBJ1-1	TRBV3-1	CASSPLRGGTEAFF
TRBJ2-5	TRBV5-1	CASFIGHNQETQYF
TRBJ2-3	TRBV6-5	CASSSSGQKYF
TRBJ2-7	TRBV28	CASSPLTGYEQYF
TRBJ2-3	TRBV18	CASSPDRGDTQYF
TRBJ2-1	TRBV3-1	CASSQGGGASREQFF
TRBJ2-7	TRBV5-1	CASSLALAASSEQYF
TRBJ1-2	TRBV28	CASSLGSGNYGYTF
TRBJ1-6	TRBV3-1	CASSQSPNSPLHF
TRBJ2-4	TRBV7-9	CASSLSLAVAKNIQYF
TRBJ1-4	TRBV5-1	CASSWGRSNEKLFF
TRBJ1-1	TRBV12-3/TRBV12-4	CASSPPGGEAFF
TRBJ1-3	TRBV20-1	CSAREAGRNGNTIYF
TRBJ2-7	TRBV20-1	CSARGPLAPYEQYF
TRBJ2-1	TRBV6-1	CASREQGTYNEQFF
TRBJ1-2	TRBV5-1	CASSVGGGLGYTF
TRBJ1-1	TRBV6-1	CASSPRWDTEAFF
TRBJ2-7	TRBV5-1	CASSALPGQNSYEQYF
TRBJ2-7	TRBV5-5	CASSPRTVSSYEQYF
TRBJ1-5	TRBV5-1	CASSRPGQGPGNQPQHF
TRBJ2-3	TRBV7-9	CASSSGLRGFDTQYF
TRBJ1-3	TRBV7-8	CASSLTTGSSGNTIYF
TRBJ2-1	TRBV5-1	CASSQGENRIYNEQFF
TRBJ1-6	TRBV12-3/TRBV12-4	CARSSGQGRGYNSPLHF
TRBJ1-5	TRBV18	CASSRGTNQPQHF
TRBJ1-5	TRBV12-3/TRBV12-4	CTSSPKGDRFSNQPQHF
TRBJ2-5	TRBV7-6	CANSSSGSGTQYF
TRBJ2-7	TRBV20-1	CSATNPSGASYEQYF
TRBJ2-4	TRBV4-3	CASSQGGFGKNIQYF
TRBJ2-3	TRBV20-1	CSVSRDLATDTQYF
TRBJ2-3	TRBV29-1	CSVHDGWSSTDTQYF
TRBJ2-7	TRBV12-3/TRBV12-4	CTSSCGTLLEQYF
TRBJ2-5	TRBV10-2	CASSETAQETQYF
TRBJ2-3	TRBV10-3	CAISGTSTDTQYF
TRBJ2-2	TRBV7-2	CASSFYRGRGGELFF
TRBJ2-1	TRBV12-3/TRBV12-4	CASSWGSRNEQFF
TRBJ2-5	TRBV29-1	CSVVAVGETQYF
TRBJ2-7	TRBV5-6	CASSWSRVRGYEQYF
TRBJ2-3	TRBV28	CASKWPGGRDTQYF
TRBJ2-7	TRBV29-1	CSVRLGPYEQYF
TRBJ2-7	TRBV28	CASSPWTGLSYEQYF